The clone carrying this T cell receptor (beta chain) was counted once. Only in-frame clones appear in the TCRdb table, and some are missing; sequencing was by immunoSEQ multiplex PCR. The table lists more than 95,000 clones, roughly four fifths of them singletons, with about 5% in the top ten. The data are from a study of blood T cell repertoires in COVID-19. This CDR3 region has 16 residues. The germline V gene has CDR1 LNHDA and CDR2 SQIVND (reference sequence). Trimming took 8 bases from V and 6 from J; bases not matched to a gene: 13. This chain uses TRBV19 with TRBJ2-3; 11 bases map to TRBD1. Sample: peripheral blood. The sequence derives from a man aged 55 to 70 with acute or convalescent COVID-19. As DNA, the CDR3 is TGTGCCAGTCGCGCAGGGACAGGGGGGGTAGGGGATACGCAGTATTTT. This codes for CASRAGTGGVGDTQYF.